This record looks at one T cell receptor beta chain sequence and its context. Its antigen is still unknown. Germline-derived CDR1 and CDR2 are SNHLY and FYNNEI. The CDR3 totals 14 residues. Trimming cost V 6 bases and J 4 bases, with 12 bases left between them. The sample is drawn from a study of cytomegalovirus exposure and HLA in healthy donors. Looking at the study overall: The 90 to 150 validation repertoires used the same platform as the 666 first-cohort repertoires, a later analysis reported.

TCRdb's copy holds only in-frame clones and misses some; the assay was immunoSEQ multiplex PCR. The sample shows 110,000 or so clones, roughly 88% of them seen only once. Study results and caveats: Subsequent analysis revealed that first-cohort TCR clusters tended to co-occur in the 120 or so validation repertoires. TCR beta chains numbering under 200 were designated cytomegalovirus-associated.

The donors were members of the validation cohort, which comprised about 130 subjects and was separate from the first cohort of roughly 700 subjects. The clonotype originates from a man aged 18 to 30 in good health and CMV-seronegative. Sequencing was done on a sample of PBMCs. This rearrangement joins TRBV2 to TRBJ1-4; D may be TRBD1 (6 bases). This CDR3 is CASSSGTFNEKLFF. Written as DNA, the CDR3 is TGTGCCAGCAGCTCAGGGACATTTAATGAAAAACTGTTTTTT. Full variable domain (missing parts from reference TRBV2 and TRBJ1-4): EPEVTQTPSHQVTQMGQEVILRCVPISNHLYFYWYRQILGQKVEFLVSFYNNEISEKSEIFDDQFSVERPDGSNFTLKIRSTKLEDSAMYFCASSSGTFNEKLFFGSGTQLSVL.